This T cell receptor (beta chain) was recorded in a study of cytomegalovirus exposure and HLA in healthy donors. General study points: Rare sequences made up most TCRs, while some public TCRs were found in many donors. For TCR beta chains, V- and J-gene trimming was later linked to a missense DCLRE1C variant. About 87% or about 30% of the time was how often most TCR beta V segments were productive, according to an earlier analysis. Presence/absence analysis assumed near-uniform sequencing depth across donors.

Both 60 Vbeta primers and 13 Jbeta primers went into the PCR. The table came from immunoSEQ multiplex PCR; TCRdb's copy has only in-frame clones and leaves some out. The sample holds some 170,000 clones, roughly 87% seen once. On this clone itself: Its antigen is not identified.

This CDR3 has 14 residues. Germline CDR1 is SGHTS and CDR2 is YDEGEE. V lost 0 bases and J lost 4; bases outside the gene matches: 3. The origin of this receptor is a girl between 10 and 17 years old in good health and CMV-seropositive. Sample: PBMCs. V and J are TRBV5-8 and TRBJ1-2, with 7 positions matching TRBD1. The CDR3 DNA sequence: TGTGCCAGCAGCTTGGGGGCAGGGGGCTATGGCTACACCTTC. Its protein product is CASSLGAGGYGYTF.